These T cell receptor beta chains were read from a single sample in a study of T-cell reconstitution after alpha-beta-depleted transplantation in children. TCRdb reprocessed the PCR reads with MiXCR, giving one entry per CDR3 protein. Of around 190,000 distinct CDR3 sequences listed, 6.6% are singletons. The material was PBMCs, obtained before TCRalphabeta/CD19-depleted stem cell transplant. The source is a boy aged 2 to 10 with acute lymphoblastic leukemia, due to receive a stem cell transplant. The CDR3 runs from the conserved cysteine through the conserved F or W. The D gene is left open where the match is weak. Clone size is stated in some rows and not others, as once, few, many or a class when expanded.

many	TRBV6-2/TRBV6-3	-	TRBJ1-1	TGTGCCAGCAGTTTTTATACAGGGCCGAACACTGAAGCTTTCTTT	CASSFYTGPNTEAFF
many	TRBV24-1	-	TRBJ2-1	TGTGCCACCAGGTTAGCCCATGAGCAGTTCTTC	CATRLAHEQFF
-	TRBV3-1	TRBD1	TRBJ2-2	TGTGCCAGCTGGAATCGGGGCAGGGGGCTATTATTGAACACCGGGGAGCTGTTTTTT	CASWNRGRGLLLNTGELFF
many	TRBV7-2	-	TRBJ2-1	TGTGCCAGCAGCTTAGTTCGTGTTGCTGAGCAGTTCTTC	CASSLVRVAEQFF
many	TRBV29-1	TRBD1	TRBJ2-2	TGCAGCGTCGCCGACAGGGGAGACACCGGGGAGCTGTTTTTT	CSVADRGDTGELFF
many	TRBV28	-	TRBJ2-6	TGTGCCAGCAGTCGCCCAGGCTCTGGGGCCAACGTCCTGACTTTC	CASSRPGSGANVLTF
few	TRBV6-5	-	TRBJ2-6	TGTGCCAGCAGTTACAGGGGTGGGGCCAACGTCCTGACTTTC	CASSYRGGANVLTF
many	TRBV7-2	-	TRBJ2-5	TGTGCCAGCAGCTTAGAAGGGCTTAAGACCCAGTACTTC	CASSLEGLKTQYF
many	TRBV29-1	TRBD1	TRBJ2-7	TGCAGCGTTGGATCCGGGACAGGGGTCGAGCAGTACTTC	CSVGSGTGVEQYF
many	TRBV27	-	TRBJ2-1	TGTGCCAGTAAAGGGGCGGGACTGGTAGAAAATGAGCAGTTCTTC	CASKGAGLVENEQFF
many	TRBV29-1	TRBD2	TRBJ2-1	TGCAGCGCTACAAGCGGGAACGAGCAGTTCTTC	CSATSGNEQFF
many	TRBV28	TRBD2	TRBJ2-7	TGTGCCAGCAGTTCCCCCCCGGGACTAACCTACTACGAGCAGTACTTC	CASSSPPGLTYYEQYF
many	TRBV11-1	TRBD2	TRBJ2-7	TGTGCCAGCAGCCACCCTCGACTAGCGGGAGAGGGTGGATCCTACGAGCAGTACTTC	CASSHPRLAGEGGSYEQYF
many	TRBV10-2	-	TRBJ2-5	TGCGCCAGCAGTCGCGGAACCGCAGAGACCCAGTACTTC	CASSRGTAETQYF
many	TRBV20-1	-	TRBJ1-1	TGCAGTGCTAGACCCCGGGGGATGAACACTGAAGCTTTCTTT	CSARPRGMNTEAFF
-	TRBV7-2	TRBD2	TRBJ2-3	TGTGCCAGCAGCTTAGGGACTAGCGGGAGTGGCACAGATACGCAGTATTTT	CASSLGTSGSGTDTQYF
-	TRBV5-1	-	TRBJ2-3	TGCGCCAGCAGCCCGGGACTTGGGGTGGATACGCAGTATTTT	CASSPGLGVDTQYF
many	TRBV11-3	TRBD2	TRBJ2-1	TGTGCCAGCAGCTCACCCAGCGGGAGGTCCTACAATGAGCAGTTCTTC	CASSSPSGRSYNEQFF
few	TRBV7-2	-	TRBJ2-5	TGTGCCAGCAGCTTAGCCGGAAGATCCCAAGAGACCCAGTACTTC	CASSLAGRSQETQYF
many	TRBV28	-	TRBJ2-2	TGTGCCAGCAGTTTCGTTCTGGCCGGGGAGCTGTTTTTT	CASSFVLAGELFF
many	TRBV14	-	TRBJ2-7	TGTGCCAGCAGCCCCGGAGGGGCCAGGGTGTTTAGTAACGAGCAGTACTTC	CASSPGGARVFSNEQYF
few	TRBV4-3	TRBD1	TRBJ2-2	TGCGCCAGCAGCCAAGATCTAGGACAGGGGAAATTAGCCGGGGAGCTGTTTTTT	CASSQDLGQGKLAGELFF
many	TRBV28	TRBD2	TRBJ2-3	TGTGCCAGCATTGCCGGACTAGCCTATCGGTCCACAGATACGCAGTATTTT	CASIAGLAYRSTDTQYF
many	TRBV7-2	TRBD2	TRBJ2-5	TGTGCCAGCAGCTTAGTGCCCAGCGGGGGGACTCAAGAGACCCAGTACTTC	CASSLVPSGGTQETQYF
-	TRBV2	TRBD1	TRBJ1-5	TGTGCCAGCAGGCAGGGGGGCCAGCCCCAGCATTTT	CASRQGGQPQHF
many	TRBV13	-	TRBJ1-5	TGTGCCAGCAGCTTCAGGGGTCCCAATCAGCCCCAGCATTTT	CASSFRGPNQPQHF
-	TRBV6-5	-	TRBJ1-5	TGTGCCAGCAGCCACTCCGGGGATAGCAATCAGCCCCAGCATTTT	CASSHSGDSNQPQHF
many	TRBV11-3	TRBD2	TRBJ2-7	TGTGCCAGCCGCGGGAGGAGCTCCTACGAGCAGTACTTC	CASRGRSSYEQYF
-	TRBV14	-	TRBJ2-1	TGTGCCAGCAGCCATAGACAGGTCCTAAACAATGAGCAGTTCTTC	CASSHRQVLNNEQFF
many	TRBV5-4	-	TRBJ2-1	TGTGCCAGCAGCACATTCGGGGGTTCTGAGCAGTTCTTC	CASSTFGGSEQFF
few	TRBV4-3	-	TRBJ2-2	TGCGCCAGCAGCCGAGAAGCGACGGGCGCCGGAACCGGGGAGCTGTTTTTT	CASSREATGAGTGELFF
many	TRBV6-5	-	TRBJ1-5	TGTGCCAGCAGTTTAGGAGATAGCAATCAGCCCCAGCATTTT	CASSLGDSNQPQHF
many	TRBV27	TRBD1	TRBJ1-2	TGTGCCAGCAAGGGGGCGGGGCTCACCTTC	CASKGAGLTF
many	TRBV5-1	TRBD1	TRBJ2-3	TGCGCCAGCAGCTTATCCCGGGACAGGTATCCAGATACGCAGTATTTT	CASSLSRDRYPDTQYF
many	TRBV29-1	-	TRBJ1-2	TGCAGCGTTTCGGGTGGAGCTAACTATGGCTACACCTTC	CSVSGGANYGYTF
-	TRBV5-1	-	TRBJ1-3	TGCGCCAGCAGCTTGTCCAGCTTCGACACCATATATTTT	CASSLSSFDTIYF
-	TRBV11-2	-	TRBJ1-1	TGTGCCAGCAGCCTACAGGCCACTGAAGCTTTCTTT	CASSLQATEAFF
many	TRBV5-1	-	TRBJ2-3	TGCGCCAGCAGAACGGGAGACGAGGTCACAGATACGCAGTATTTT	CASRTGDEVTDTQYF
many	TRBV6-2/TRBV6-3	TRBD2	TRBJ2-5	TGTGCCAGCAGTCCCGGGACTATCGGGACCCAGTACTTC	CASSPGTIGTQYF
many	TRBV12-3/TRBV12-4	-	TRBJ1-3	TGTGCCAGTTTGAACCGACTCCGTGGAAACACCATATATTTT	CASLNRLRGNTIYF
-	TRBV3-1	-	TRBJ2-2	TGTGCCAGCTCCAAGCAGGTCGCGGAGAGGACCGGGGAGCTGTTTTTT	CASSKQVAERTGELFF
-	TRBV27	-	TRBJ1-1	TGTGCCAGCAGCCCAAGGGCGGCCCTGTCAGCTTTCTTT	CASSPRAALSAFF
-	TRBV7-2	-	TRBJ2-3	TGTGCCAGCACCCCGCGCTCGGGGCTGAACACAGATACGCAATATTTT	CASTPRSGLNTDTQYF
-	TRBV7-3	-	TRBJ2-4	TGTGCCAGCAGCTTATCAGGGTCCGGCATTCAGTACTTC	CASSLSGSGIQYF
few	TRBV10-3	TRBD1	TRBJ2-2	TGTGCCATCAGTCTGACAGGGACGAACACCGGGGAGCTGTTTTTT	CAISLTGTNTGELFF
many	TRBV29-1	TRBD1	TRBJ1-1	TGCAGCGCCGCCCCTGGACAGGGGGCAAACACTGAAGCTTTCTTT	CSAAPGQGANTEAFF
many	TRBV29-1	TRBD1	TRBJ1-2	TGCAGCGCATCTCGTACTCGGCACAGGGGCCCTTCATCCGGGGGCTACACCTTC	CSASRTRHRGPSSGGYTF